This TCR beta chain is from a study of early T cells in non-severe SARS-CoV-2 infection (dated by TCRdb to the early 2020s). Broadly, across the study: Because TCR sequencing was done on bulk RNA from unsorted whole blood, the alpha and beta chains could not be paired. Results and caveats for the whole study, not just this receptor: VDJdb matching was skewed toward anti-spike CD8 responses and likely underestimated virus-specific expansions, missing private and CD4 specificities.

This clonotype was seen ten or more times. Its antigen remains undetermined. Within one base of it there is no much larger clone, and no base qualities were kept. The study was a case-control design nested within a healthcare worker cohort in London, UK, with weekly nasopharyngeal swab PCR tests and blood sampling. Between 23 and 31 March 2020, the week of the UK lockdown, healthcare workers were enrolled and then followed up weekly for as long as 16 weeks. From a lookup of the germline V gene (reference sequence), CDR1 and CDR2 are MNHEY and SMNVEV. Trimming at the junction amounts to 3 bases on V and 3 bases on J, and the germline ends lie 8 bases apart. Inclusive of the bounding cysteine and phenylalanine, the CDR3 is 13 residues long. The sequence is cut down to CDR3 DNA, 39 bases in frame from base 1. Library method: 5' RACE. The instrument given in TCRdb is NextSeq 500. Unique molecular identifiers were attached to individual cDNA molecules in the TCR library protocol so that sequencing error and PCR bias could be corrected. Both TCR alpha and beta chains were sequenced, and tight co-correlation was observed between alpha and beta sequence abundances in each sample. The authors processed their data as follows. V gene, J gene and CDR3 annotation of TCR sequences was performed with Decombinator V4. Expanded TCRs were defined as changing significantly between any two time points under a Poisson model with p below 0.0001. TCR abundances were normalised to the total number of TCRs sequenced per sample and were expressed as counts per million. TRAV1-2 paired with TRAJ12, TRAJ20 or TRAJ33 defined MAIT TCRs, while TRAV10 paired with TRAJ18 defined iNKT TCRs. VDJdb, accessed 1 November 2021, was searched for CMV, EBV and SARS-CoV-2 annotated TCRs, with TCRs annotated for multiple antigens excluded. TCRdb trimmed public reads at Q25 via fastp, called clones via MiXCR and kept in-frame beta chains. Rows are unified per CDR3 protein, each entry keeping the most common DNA and genes. It is TCRdb's table, rather than the study itself, that gives the V and J calls and clone size. Counted in this sample were tens of thousands of distinct CDR3 sequences; 12% of them appeared once. Roughly 1.2% of the sample belongs to the ten largest clones.

The chain is assembled from TRBV27 and TRBJ1-1; a weak D assignment points to TRBD1 (5 bases agree). The sequence was collected from an adult who was a healthcare worker with PCR-confirmed SARS-CoV-2 infection or an uninfected control (not recorded which). The sequencing input was whole blood. The CDR3 amino acid sequence is: CASSLGGDTEAFF. The nucleotides read TGTGCCAGCAGTTTGGGGGGGGACACTGAAGCTTTCTTT.